The 16 T cell receptor beta chains listed next were all sequenced from one sample in a study of neurological immune-mediated disorders. TCRdb passed the 5' RACE reads through MiXCR, listing each CDR3 protein once. The sample contains about 41,000 distinct CDR3 sequences, more than 12% of which appear only once. Material for sequencing was CD4+ T cells from blood. Receptors originate from a woman aged 55-69 years with HTLV-1-associated myelopathy (HAM/TSP).

This clonotype has at least ten counts. The CDR3 protein is CAWSEQGYGYTF. The CDR3 DNA follows: TGTGCCTGGAGTGAACAGGGCTATGGCTACACCTTC. The rearrangement joins TRBV30 to TRBJ1-2; tentatively, D is TRBD1 (6 bases). Trimming left V 1 base short and J 4 bases short, with 7 bases between. The CDR3 is made up of 12 amino acids. CDR1 is GTSNPN, CDR2 SVGIG, per germline (reference sequence).

This clonotype has at least ten counts. V and J are TRBV5-1 and TRBJ2-1, with 9 nucleotides matching TRBD2. The CDR3 length is 15 residues. Trimming cost V 3 bases and J 3 bases; bases outside gene matches: 4. Germline values: CDR1 SGHRS, CDR2 YFSETQ. The CDR3 protein is CASSSLAGNYNEQFF. The CDR3 coding sequence is TGCGCCAGCAGCTCTCTAGCGGGGAACTACAATGAGCAGTTCTTC.

This clonotype showed up many times. The chain recombines TRBV3-1 with TRBJ2-7; 8 nucleotides line up with TRBD2. There are 13 residues in the CDR3. The germline CDR1 and CDR2 sequences are LGHDT and YNNKEL (reference sequence). Trimming took 2 bases from V and 12 from J; bases not matched to a gene: 9. This CDR3 reads CASSQNREGVRYF. CDR3 sequence (DNA): TGTGCCAGCAGCCAAAATCGGGAGGGGGTACGGTACTTC.

This clonotype was counted many times. This CDR3 reads CASSSRFRVENEKLFF. In nucleotides, the CDR3 is TGTGCCAGCAGCTCCCGGTTTCGGGTGGAGAATGAAAAACTGTTTTTT. The rearrangement joins TRBV13 to TRBJ1-4; D gene unclear. V shed 4 bases and J shed 5 bases, with 17 bases lying between them. Per the germline V gene, CDR1 is PRHDT and CDR2 is FYEKMQ (reference sequence). The CDR3 totals 16 residues.

The CDR3: CASRPDRGTYNEQFF. The CDR3 DNA reads TGTGCCAGCAGACCCGACAGGGGGACCTACAATGAGCAGTTCTTC. V gene TRBV6-5 combines with J gene TRBJ2-1; 9 bases map to TRBD1. CDR1 MNHEY and CDR2 SVGAGI come from the germline V gene. There are 15 residues in the CDR3. Losses at the gene ends were 6 bases for V and 2 bases for J; bases not matched to a gene: 5.

The table lists this clonotype with many counts. The V and J genes are TRBV12-3 or TRBV12-4 and TRBJ1-1, with TRBD1 as a possible D gene (5 bases). The CDR3 length is 13 residues. The V end lost 6 bases, the J end lost 6 bases, and 14 bases lay between the germline ends. The CDR3 DNA reads TGTGCCAGCAGCTCGACTACAGGATCTGAAGCTTTCTTT. Translation: CASSSTTGSEAFF.

This clonotype appeared many times. V usage is TRBV3-1 and J usage is TRBJ1-2; tentatively, D is TRBD1 (5 bases). V was clipped by 4 bases and J by 6 bases, with 18 bases between them. The CDR3 has 15 amino acids. CDR1 LGHDT and CDR2 YNNKEL come from the germline V gene (reference sequence). CDR3 protein: CASSLPILAGDGYTF. CDR3 in DNA: TGTGCCAGCAGCCTACCCATCTTGGCGGGGGATGGCTACACCTTC.

This clonotype was observed a handful of times. The J gene is TRBJ2-3, the V gene TRBV6-1; D possibly corresponds to TRBD1 (6 bases). Trimming left V 6 bases short and J 2 bases short, with 12 bases between. The CDR3 has 14 amino acids. Germline V gene sequence: CDR1 MNHNS, CDR2 SASEGT. The CDR3 is CASRPQGTTDTQYF. In DNA, the CDR3 is TGTGCCAGCAGGCCCCAGGGGACCACAGATACGCAGTATTTT.

This clonotype was found many times. The chain couples TRBV20-1 to TRBJ2-3, with a tentative D call TRBD2 (5 bases). V lost 7 bases and J lost 0, with 11 bases in between. The CDR3 extends over 13 amino acids. The germline gives CDR1 DFQATT, CDR2 SNEGSKA (reference sequence). CDR3 protein: CSGEGLSTDTQYF. CDR3 in DNA: TGCAGTGGTGAGGGCTTGAGCACAGATACGCAGTATTTT.

Many counts were recorded for this clonotype. The V and J genes are TRBV20-1 and TRBJ1-3; D gene unclear. This CDR3 spans 17 amino acids. Germline loops: CDR1 DFQATT, CDR2 SNEGSKA (reference sequence). The V gene lost 0 bases and the J gene lost 0 bases, with 15 bases spanning the gap. CDR3 region: CSARDDTQTSSGNTIYF. CDR3 DNA sequence: TGCAGTGCTAGAGATGACACGCAAACCAGCTCTGGAAACACCATATATTTT.

This clonotype has a handful of counts. The chain uses TRBV12-3 or TRBV12-4 and TRBJ1-1; no definite D call. The CDR3 runs 12 residues. V lost 5 bases and J 6 bases, leaving 10 bases between the germline ends. The CDR3 is CASSPGIPEAFF. DNA for the CDR3: TGTGCCAGCAGTCCGGGTATTCCTGAAGCTTTCTTT.

This clonotype was observed many times. CDR3 protein: CASSRTGTDTDTQYF. The CDR3 coding sequence is TGCGCCAGCAGCAGGACCGGGACCGACACAGATACGCAGTATTTT. The rearrangement joins TRBV5-1 to TRBJ2-3; the D call may be TRBD1 or TRBD2 (5 bases each). This CDR3 is 15 amino acids long. The germline CDR1 and CDR2 sequences are SGHRS and YFSETQ. V was cut by 4 bases and J by 2 bases, with 14 bases left in between. Full variable domain (remainder filled in from reference TRBV5-1 and TRBJ2-3): KAGVTQTPRYLIKTRGQQVTLSCSPISGHRSVSWYQQTPGQGLQFLFEYFSETQRNKGNFPGRFSGRQFSNSRSEMNVSTLELGDSALYLCASSRTGTDTDTQYFGPGTRLTVL.

This clonotype was detected many times. The chain has TRBV10-3 and TRBJ1-3; D call uncertain. Trimming cost V 10 bases and J 4 bases, with 17 bases left between them. CDR3 length: 14 amino acids. The V gene's germline CDR1 is ENHRY and CDR2 SYGVKD. Here the CDR3 reads CASRNLREGNTIYF. The CDR3 DNA follows: TGTGCCAGTCGGAACCTGCGAGAAGGAAACACCATATATTTT.

The rearrangement joins TRBV5-1 to TRBJ2-3; 7 positions match TRBD1. Unmatched junction bases numbered 6, after V lost 1 base and J lost 4 bases. Per the germline V gene, CDR1 is SGHRS and CDR2 is YFSETQ. The CDR3 runs 15 residues. The chain's CDR3 is CASSLTDREPDTQYF. CDR3 sequence (DNA): TGCGCCAGCAGCTTGACTGACAGGGAGCCAGATACGCAGTATTTT. The variable domain in full, completed from reference TRBV5-1 and TRBJ2-3, reads KAGVTQTPRYLIKTRGQQVTLSCSPISGHRSVSWYQQTPGQGLQFLFEYFSETQRNKGNFPGRFSGRQFSNSRSEMNVSTLELGDSALYLCASSLTDREPDTQYFGPGTRLTVL.

This clonotype turned up a few times. The chain couples TRBV7-2 to TRBJ2-7, with 9 bases that match TRBD1. The CDR3 contains 14 residues. Trimming at V came to 3 bases and at J to 1 base, leaving 1 base not matched to a gene. CDR1 is SGHTA and CDR2 is FQGNSA in the germline V gene. CDR3 protein: CASSLTGGSYEQYF. In DNA form, the CDR3 reads TGTGCCAGCAGCTTGACAGGGGGATCCTACGAGCAGTACTTC.

This clonotype came up many times. The chain links TRBV5-5 to TRBJ2-6, with a tentative D call TRBD1 (6 bases). CDR1 SGHKS and CDR2 YYEKEE come from the germline V gene (reference sequence). The length of the CDR3 is 18 residues. V lost 3 bases to trimming and J lost 0 bases, with 16 bases between them. This CDR3 is CASSSLWGPDSGANVLTF. CDR3 sequence (DNA): TGTGCCAGCAGCTCCTTGTGGGGGCCTGACTCTGGGGCCAACGTCCTGACTTTC.